This T cell receptor beta chain came from a study of T cell changes during pregnancy in multiple sclerosis. CDR3 length: 18 residues. Germline trimming cut 2 bases from V and 7 bases from J; bases unmatched to any gene: 11. The V gene's germline CDR1 is MGHDK and CDR2 SYGVNS. Method: immunoSEQ multiplex PCR; TCRdb's copy keeps in-frame clones and lacks some. The data contain more than 65,000 clones, around nine tenths of them singletons. The sequence was obtained from a female donor with multiple sclerosis, enrolled in a pregnancy study. This chain uses TRBV25-1 with TRBJ2-2; 12 bases fit TRBD2. The material was CD4+ T cells from peripheral blood mononuclear cells, obtained before pregnancy. Here the CDR3 DNA reads TGTGCCAGCAGTGAAATCGGACTAGCGGGATTATCTGGCGGGGAGCTGTTTTTT. Its translation is CASSEIGLAGLSGGELFF.